The 14 T cell receptor beta chains below all came from one sample that was sequenced in a study of blood T cell repertoires in COVID-19 (dated by TCRdb to the early 2020s). The library was generated by the immunoSEQ multiplex PCR assay. TCRdb re-hosts the immuneACCESS table, in-frame sequences only. Its copies lack some clones; in the studies checked, an unresolved V gene accounts for under half of them, and the cause for the rest is not known. Here the sample has 60,000 to 75,000 clones; around 86% occur a single time. The ten most abundant clones make up under 7% of the sample. The sequenced material came from peripheral blood. The receptor set was obtained from a man aged 50 or older with active COVID-19.

The V call is TRBV2, the J call TRBJ1-3, with D possibly matching TRBD1 (5 bases). Trimming pared 4 bases from V and 2 bases from J, leaving 15 bases between. Germline V lookup: CDR1 SNHLY, CDR2 FYNNEI. The CDR3 has 16 amino acids. CDR3 sequence reads: CASSVDTLGTGNTIYF. DNA of the CDR3: TGTGCCAGCAGTGTGGACACTTTAGGAACTGGAAACACCATATATTTT.

This clone was counted once. The chain carries TRBV6-6 and TRBJ2-1, with a tentative D call TRBD2 (5 bases). With 5 bases removed from V and 6 bases from J, the gap between germline ends came to 11 bases. The germline V gene encodes CDR1 MNHNY and CDR2 SVGAGI (reference sequence). The CDR3 covers 13 residues. The CDR3 sequence: CASSRASSNEQFF. DNA of the CDR3: TGTGCCAGCAGTAGGGCTAGCAGCAATGAGCAGTTCTTC.

V usage is TRBV7-2 and J usage is TRBJ1-1; D is ambiguous. The CDR3 spans 16 residues. The V gene lost 1 base and the J gene lost 11 bases, with 23 bases spanning the gap. CDR1 and CDR2 (germline): SGHTA, FQGNSA. CDR3 region: CASSLEVAGSRNKAFF. CDR3 coding DNA: TGTGCCAGCAGCTTAGAGGTGGCAGGTTCCCGAAACAAGGCTTTCTTT.

The chain uses TRBV28 and TRBJ1-1; D not resolved. Between the trimmed V and J ends, which lost 6 bases and 3 bases, there was a span of 11 bases. The CDR3 sequence is 13 residues long. CDR1 and CDR2 from the germline V gene are MDHEN and SYDVKM. Here the CDR3 DNA reads TGTGCCAGCAGGCCCGGGATATACACTGAAGCTTTCTTT. Protein: CASRPGIYTEAFF. Based on the CDR3 plus reference TRBV28 and TRBJ1-1, the full variable domain is DVKVTQSSRYLVKRTGEKVFLECVQDMDHENMFWYRQDPGLGLRLIYFSYDVKMKEKGDIPEGYSVSREKKERFSLILESASTNQTSMYLCASRPGIYTEAFFGQGTRLTVV.

The V and J genes are TRBV28 and TRBJ1-2, with 10 bases identical to TRBD1. Germline CDR1 and CDR2: MDHEN and SYDVKM. V lost 4 bases to trimming and J lost 7 bases; unmatched junction nucleotides: 6. This CDR3 is 14 amino acids long. CDR3 nucleotide sequence: TGTGCCAGCAGTTCGTCCGGGACAGGGGTTGGCTACACCTTC. Translated, it gives CASSSSGTGVGYTF.

The CDR3 coding sequence is TGTGCCTGGAGTATCCAGGGGCCCCACCCCGACTATGGCTACACCTTC. Protein: CAWSIQGPHPDYGYTF. The genes are TRBV30 and TRBJ1-2; tentative D call: TRBD1 (6 bases). The V end was cut by 2 bases, the J end by 3 bases, with 19 bases between. This CDR3 has 16 amino acids. Looked up from germline, CDR1 is GTSNPN and CDR2 is SVGIG (reference sequence).

This sequence joins TRBV15 and TRBJ1-1; 9 nucleotides match TRBD1. The CDR3 runs to 15 residues. The ends lost 0 bases at V and 3 bases at J; junction bases unmatched: 2. Germline values: CDR1 LNHNV, CDR2 YYDKDF (reference sequence). Here the CDR3 reads CATSRDGTGYTEAFF. DNA for the CDR3: TGTGCCACCAGCAGAGACGGGACAGGGTACACTGAAGCTTTCTTT. Supplemented by reference TRBV15 and TRBJ1-1, the full variable domain reads DAMVIQNPRYQVTQFGKPVTLSCSQTLNHNVMYWYQQKSSQAPKLLFHYYDKDFNNEADTPDNFQSRRPNTSFCFLDIRSPGLGDTAMYLCATSRDGTGYTEAFFGQGTRLTVV.

V and J are TRBV19 and TRBJ2-7; 12 bases align to TRBD1. The CDR3 is 15 residues long. The V gene's germline CDR1 is LNHDA and CDR2 SQIVND (reference sequence). Trimming took 4 bases from V and 7 from J; bases not matched to a gene: 8. As DNA, the CDR3 is TGTGCCAGTAGTACCGGGACAGGGGGCGCGGATGAGCAGTACTTC. The encoded protein is CASSTGTGGADEQYF.

This chain links TRBV19 with TRBJ2-7; 7 bases match TRBD1. V was clipped by 2 bases and J by 1 base; unmatched bases: 8. This CDR3 has 16 amino acids. Germline CDR1 reads LNHDA; CDR2 reads SQIVND (reference sequence). The CDR3 nucleotides read TGTGCCAGTAGTATACAGCAGGGGGTGGAATCCTACGAGCAGTACTTC. Its translation: CASSIQQGVESYEQYF.

The rearrangement joins TRBV7-2 to TRBJ1-4; D unresolved. Germline V gene sequence: CDR1 SGHTA, CDR2 FQGNSA. This CDR3 is built from 17 residues. Deletions cut 1 base from V and 4 bases from J, with 16 bases between. The DNA for the CDR3 is TGTGCCAGCAGCTTAGGGGTCTCTGGGCGGGGTAATGAAAAACTGTTTTTT. Protein: CASSLGVSGRGNEKLFF.

This clone was seen only a few times. This rearrangement joins TRBV15 to TRBJ1-2; 8 bases map to TRBD1. Germline assignment: CDR1 LNHNV and CDR2 YYDKDF (reference sequence). With V trimmed by 3 bases and J by 3 bases, 6 bases remained unmatched. The length of the CDR3 is 15 residues. The CDR3 DNA sequence: TGTGCCACCAGCAGGGACAGGGCGGGTGACTATGGCTACACCTTC. Protein product: CATSRDRAGDYGYTF. Looking up the rest from reference TRBV15 and TRBJ1-2 gives the full variable domain: DAMVIQNPRYQVTQFGKPVTLSCSQTLNHNVMYWYQQKSSQAPKLLFHYYDKDFNNEADTPDNFQSRRPNTSFCFLDIRSPGLGDTAMYLCATSRDRAGDYGYTFGSGTRLTVV.

The chain employs TRBV11-2 and TRBJ1-6; D call uncertain. This CDR3 region has 15 residues. The V and J ends lost 5 bases and 9 bases respectively, with 17 bases between them. Germline lookup yields CDR1 SGHAT and CDR2 FQNNGV. The CDR3 coding sequence is TGTGCCAGCAGCCAACTAGGATTTGTTGGTTCACCCCTCCACTTT. Translated: CASSQLGFVGSPLHF.

The V gene is TRBV19, the J gene TRBJ1-1; D perhaps matches TRBD1 (5 bases). The V gene lost 6 bases and the J gene lost 0 bases, with 17 bases spanning the gap. Germline CDR1 LNHDA, CDR2 SQIVND (reference sequence). This CDR3 region has 16 residues. The CDR3 nucleotides read TGTGCCAGTAGCCTTCGACAGCTAGTCATGAACACTGAAGCTTTCTTT. This encodes CASSLRQLVMNTEAFF.

The CDR3 protein is CASSPREETQYF. The CDR3 nucleotides read TGTGCCAGCTCCCCCCGGGAGGAGACCCAGTACTTC. The gene calls are TRBV18 and TRBJ2-5; possibly TRBD2 for D (6 bases). There are 12 residues in the CDR3. Germline V lookup: CDR1 KGHSH, CDR2 LQKENI. The ends were cut back, 6 bases at V and 5 bases at J, with 10 bases in the middle.